The source of this T cell receptor (beta chain) is a study of response to subunit inactivated influenza vaccine (dated by TCRdb to 2017 to 2018). Notes on the research overall: Deep quantitative profiling of the T cell receptor repertoire was used in the study to follow responses to a trivalent subunit inactivated influenza vaccine.

For this clonotype: Its antigen has not been determined. The record has no base qualities; no much larger clone is one base away.

The library was made by RT-PCR. The sample was run on an Illumina HiSeq 2500. TCRdb reanalyzed the raw reads on its own, using fastp at Q25 for trimming and MiXCR for clone calling, and kept in-frame beta chains. Rows with a matching CDR3 protein are joined into one entry that keeps the most common DNA and genes. The sample table lists a few hundred thousand distinct CDR3 sequences, over 20% of them with a count of one. About 9.4% of the sample comes from the top ten. The germline V gene (reference sequence) supplies CDR1 LNHDA and CDR2 SQIVND. Its CDR3 holds 15 amino acids, cysteine through phenylalanine. CDR3 DNA only is kept here, 45 bases in frame from base 1. Deletion took 4 bases off V and 0 bases off J, with a span of 10 bases between the germline ends. Study-wide findings and limitations: It was suggested by the authors that each seasonal influenza vaccination may recruit only a limited number of new T cells.

The rearrangement joined TRBV19 to TRBJ1-5, with the D segment identity uncertain. Material: PBMCs from blood, obtained about 19 months after vaccination. This clonotype was sampled from a man aged 50-75 years who received an inactivated influenza vaccine. Donor details come from another sample of the same person, matched by shared clones. The CDR3 sequence is CASSKVQTSNQPQHF. The nucleotide sequence reads TGTGCCAGTAGTAAAGTTCAAACTAGCAATCAGCCCCAGCATTTT.